This T cell receptor beta chain was sequenced in a study of T cell clones after liver transplantation. Study context: In this trial, immunosuppression withdrawal was attempted within 2 years of liver transplant.

Generated by immunoSEQ multiplex PCR, the TCRdb table keeps only in-frame clones and is missing some. In the table there are about 68,000 clones, 90% to 95% of which are singletons. This CDR3 is built from 16 residues. With 1 base removed from V and 2 bases from J, the gap between germline ends came to 13 bases. Germline V gene data show CDR1 as SEHNR and CDR2 as FQNEAQ (reference sequence). The source of this sequence is a human patient who received a liver transplant. A share of the T cells may be of graft donor origin. The source material was CD4+ T cells from blood, sampled approximately 27 months after liver transplant. This chain uses TRBV7-9 with TRBJ2-3, with a possible D match to TRBD2 (6 bases). CDR3: CASSLGGTPNTDTQYF. CDR3 DNA sequence: TGTGCCAGCAGCTTAGGCGGGACTCCGAACACAGATACGCAGTATTTT.